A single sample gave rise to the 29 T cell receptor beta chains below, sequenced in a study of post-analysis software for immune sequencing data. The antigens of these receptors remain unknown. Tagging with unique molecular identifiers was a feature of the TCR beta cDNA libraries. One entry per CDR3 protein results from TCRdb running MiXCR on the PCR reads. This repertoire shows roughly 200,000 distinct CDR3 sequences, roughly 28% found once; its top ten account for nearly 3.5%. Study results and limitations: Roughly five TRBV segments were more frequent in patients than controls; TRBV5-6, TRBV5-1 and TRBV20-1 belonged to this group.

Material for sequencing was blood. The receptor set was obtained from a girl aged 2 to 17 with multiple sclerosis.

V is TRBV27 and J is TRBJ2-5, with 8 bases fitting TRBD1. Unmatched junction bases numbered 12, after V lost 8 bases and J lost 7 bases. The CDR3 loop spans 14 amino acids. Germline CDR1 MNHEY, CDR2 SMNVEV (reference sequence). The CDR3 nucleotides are TGTGCCAGCCGCGGACAGGGAGATTTCGCGACCCAGTACTTC. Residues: CASRGQGDFATQYF.

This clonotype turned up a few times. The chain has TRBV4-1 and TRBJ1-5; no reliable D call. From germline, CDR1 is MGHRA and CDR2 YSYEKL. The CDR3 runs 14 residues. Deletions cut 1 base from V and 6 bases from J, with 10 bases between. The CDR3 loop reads CASSQVSRVQPQHF. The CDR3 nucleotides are TGCGCCAGCAGCCAAGTCTCTCGAGTTCAGCCCCAGCATTTT.

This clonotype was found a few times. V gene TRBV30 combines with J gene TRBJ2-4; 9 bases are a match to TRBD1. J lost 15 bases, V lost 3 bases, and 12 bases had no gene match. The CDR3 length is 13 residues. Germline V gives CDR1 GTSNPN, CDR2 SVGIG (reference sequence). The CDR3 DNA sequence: TGTGCCTGGAGCCTAGGACAGGGGAAAATATGGTACTTC. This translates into CAWSLGQGKIWYF.

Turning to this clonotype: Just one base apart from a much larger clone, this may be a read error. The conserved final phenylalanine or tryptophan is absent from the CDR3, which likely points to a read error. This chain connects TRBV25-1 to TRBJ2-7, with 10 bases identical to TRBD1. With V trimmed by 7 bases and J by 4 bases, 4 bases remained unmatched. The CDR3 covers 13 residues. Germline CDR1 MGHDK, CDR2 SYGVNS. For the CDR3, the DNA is TGTGCCAGCAAAGGACAGGGGGGGTACGAGCAGTACTGC. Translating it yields CASKGQGGYEQYC.

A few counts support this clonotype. The CDR3 reads CSAARQYGRDTQYF. CDR3 nucleotide sequence: TGCAGTGCAGCTCGACAGTACGGAAGAGATACGCAGTATTTT. The rearrangement links TRBV20-1 to TRBJ2-3, with D maybe TRBD1 (5 bases). The V and J ends lost 6 bases and 5 bases respectively, with 18 bases between them. Germline CDR1 DFQATT, CDR2 SNEGSKA (reference sequence). The CDR3 covers 14 residues.

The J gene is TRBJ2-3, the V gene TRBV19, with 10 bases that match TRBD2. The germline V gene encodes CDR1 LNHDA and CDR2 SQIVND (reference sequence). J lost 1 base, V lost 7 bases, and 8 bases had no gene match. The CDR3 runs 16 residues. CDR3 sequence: CASTRGTSGGTDTQYF. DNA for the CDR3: TGTGCCAGTACCCGAGGAACTAGCGGGGGCACAGATACGCAGTATTTT.

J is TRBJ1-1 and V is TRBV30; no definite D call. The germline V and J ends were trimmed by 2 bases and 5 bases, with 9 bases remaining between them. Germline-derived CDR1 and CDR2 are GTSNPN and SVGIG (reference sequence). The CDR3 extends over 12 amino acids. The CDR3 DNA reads TGTGCCTGGAGTCGGGGTTTGACTGAAGCTTTCTTT. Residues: CAWSRGLTEAFF.

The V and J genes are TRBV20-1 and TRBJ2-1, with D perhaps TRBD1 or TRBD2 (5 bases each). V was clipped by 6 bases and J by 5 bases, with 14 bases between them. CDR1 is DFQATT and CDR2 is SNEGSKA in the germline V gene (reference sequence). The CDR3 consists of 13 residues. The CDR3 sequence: CSAWGNSNNEQFF. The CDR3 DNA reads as TGCAGTGCGTGGGGGAATTCCAACAATGAGCAGTTCTTC.

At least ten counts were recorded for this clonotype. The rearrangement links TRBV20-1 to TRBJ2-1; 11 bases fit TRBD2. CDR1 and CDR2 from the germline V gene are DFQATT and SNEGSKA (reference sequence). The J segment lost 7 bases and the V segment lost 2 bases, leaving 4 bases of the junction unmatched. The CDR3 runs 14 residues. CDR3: CSARTSGSGNEQFF. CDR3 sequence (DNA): TGCAGTGCTAGAACTAGCGGGAGTGGAAATGAGCAGTTCTTC.

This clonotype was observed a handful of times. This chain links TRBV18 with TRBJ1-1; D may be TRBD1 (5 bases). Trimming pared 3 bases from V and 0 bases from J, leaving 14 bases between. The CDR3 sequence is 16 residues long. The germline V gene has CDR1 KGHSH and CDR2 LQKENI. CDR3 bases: TGTGCCAGCTCACCCCGACAGTCGCCCATGAACACTGAAGCTTTCTTT. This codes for CASSPRQSPMNTEAFF.

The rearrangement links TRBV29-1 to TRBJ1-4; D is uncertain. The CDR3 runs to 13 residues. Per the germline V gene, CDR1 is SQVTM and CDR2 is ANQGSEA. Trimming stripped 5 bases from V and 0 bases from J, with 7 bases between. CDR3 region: CSVWTPTNEKLFF. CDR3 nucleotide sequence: TGCAGCGTTTGGACCCCAACTAATGAAAAACTGTTTTTT.

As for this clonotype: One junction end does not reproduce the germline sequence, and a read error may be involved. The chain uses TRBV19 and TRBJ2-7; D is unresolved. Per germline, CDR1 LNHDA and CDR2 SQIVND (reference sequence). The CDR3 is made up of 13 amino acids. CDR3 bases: TGTGCCAGGAGTATTGACGGTTCCTACGAGCAGTACTTC. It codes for CARSIDGSYEQYF.

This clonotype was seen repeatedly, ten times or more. Written as DNA, the CDR3 is TGTGCCAGCAGCGCTGGACAGGCGAGAAGGGGGATGTACGAGCAGTACTTC. Protein: CASSAGQARRGMYEQYF. This chain uses TRBV7-8 with TRBJ2-7; 7 nucleotides match TRBD1. The germline gives CDR1 SGHVS, CDR2 FQNEAQ. The CDR3 spans 17 residues. V was clipped by 5 bases and J by 4 bases; unmatched bases: 17.

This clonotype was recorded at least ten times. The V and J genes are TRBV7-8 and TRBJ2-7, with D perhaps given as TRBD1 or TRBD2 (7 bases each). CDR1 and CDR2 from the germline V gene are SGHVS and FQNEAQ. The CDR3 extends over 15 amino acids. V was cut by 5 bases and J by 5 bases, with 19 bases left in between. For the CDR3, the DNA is TGTGCCAGCAGCACACAGGGGTTAGGACTAGACGAGCAGTACTTC. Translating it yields CASSTQGLGLDEQYF. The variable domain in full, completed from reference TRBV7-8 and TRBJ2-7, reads GAGVSQSPRYKVAKRGQDVALRCDPISGHVSLFWYQQALGQGPEFLTYFQNEAQLDKSGLPSDRFFAERPEGSVSTLKIQRTQQEDSAVYLCASSTQGLGLDEQYFGPGTRLTVT.

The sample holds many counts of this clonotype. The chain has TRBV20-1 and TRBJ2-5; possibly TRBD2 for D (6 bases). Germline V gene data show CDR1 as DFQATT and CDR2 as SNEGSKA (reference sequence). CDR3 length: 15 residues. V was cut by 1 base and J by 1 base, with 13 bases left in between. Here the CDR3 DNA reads TGCAGTGCTAGAGTGCGGGGAGAGACCCAAGAGACCCAGTACTTC. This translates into CSARVRGETQETQYF.

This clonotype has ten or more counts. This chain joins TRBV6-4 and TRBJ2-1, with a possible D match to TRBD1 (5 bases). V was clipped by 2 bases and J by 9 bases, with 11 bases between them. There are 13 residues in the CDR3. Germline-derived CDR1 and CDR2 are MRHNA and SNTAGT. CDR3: CASSDGAPSEQFF. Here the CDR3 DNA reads TGTGCCAGCAGTGACGGGGCCCCCAGTGAGCAGTTCTTC.

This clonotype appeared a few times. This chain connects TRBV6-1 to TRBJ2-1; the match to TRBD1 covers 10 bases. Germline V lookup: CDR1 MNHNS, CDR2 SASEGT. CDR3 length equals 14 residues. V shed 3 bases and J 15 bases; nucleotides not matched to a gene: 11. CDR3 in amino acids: CASSEPGQGLGGFF. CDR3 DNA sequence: TGTGCCAGCAGTGAGCCGGGACAGGGGCTTGGCGGGTTCTTC.

The CDR3 sequence: CASSRTGRVNTEAFF. CDR3 bases: TGTGCCAGCAGCCGAACGGGGCGAGTGAACACTGAAGCTTTCTTT. This sequence joins TRBV7-2 and TRBJ1-1, with TRBD1 as a possible D gene (5 bases). The V and J ends lost 5 bases and 0 bases respectively, with 13 bases between them. Per germline, CDR1 SGHTA and CDR2 FQGNSA. CDR3 size: 15 residues.

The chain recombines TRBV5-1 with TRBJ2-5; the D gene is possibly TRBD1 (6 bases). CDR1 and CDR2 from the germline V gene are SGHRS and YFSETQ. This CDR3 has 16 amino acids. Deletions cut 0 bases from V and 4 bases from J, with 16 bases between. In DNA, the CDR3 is TGCGCCAGCAGCTTGGTCGTTGGCAGAGGGGGAGAGACCCAGTACTTC. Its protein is CASSLVVGRGGETQYF. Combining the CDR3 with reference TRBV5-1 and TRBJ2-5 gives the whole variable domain KAGVTQTPRYLIKTRGQQVTLSCSPISGHRSVSWYQQTPGQGLQFLFEYFSETQRNKGNFPGRFSGRQFSNSRSEMNVSTLELGDSALYLCASSLVVGRGGETQYFGPGTRLLVL.

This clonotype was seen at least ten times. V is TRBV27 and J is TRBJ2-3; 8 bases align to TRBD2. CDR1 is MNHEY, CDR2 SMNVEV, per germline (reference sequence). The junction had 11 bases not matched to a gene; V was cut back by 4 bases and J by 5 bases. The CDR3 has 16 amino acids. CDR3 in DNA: TGTGCCAGCAGTTCCCTACCGGGACTAGGGAGAGATACGCAGTATTTT. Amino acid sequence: CASSSLPGLGRDTQYF.

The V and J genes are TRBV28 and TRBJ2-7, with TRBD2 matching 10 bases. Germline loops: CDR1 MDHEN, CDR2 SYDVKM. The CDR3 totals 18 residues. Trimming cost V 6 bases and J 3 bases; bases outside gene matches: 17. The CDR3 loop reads CASSSPMGLAGVFYEQYF. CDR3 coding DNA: TGTGCCAGCAGCTCCCCCATGGGGCTAGCGGGGGTCTTCTACGAGCAGTACTTC.

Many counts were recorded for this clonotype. The CDR3 loop is CASSPRTGGSSDTQYF. CDR3 nucleotide sequence: TGTGCCAGCAGCCCACGAACAGGGGGCTCATCGGATACGCAGTATTTT. The chain is built from TRBV11-1 and TRBJ2-3; 9 bases are a match to TRBD1. This CDR3 spans 16 amino acids. Germline CDR1 and CDR2: SGHAT and FQDESV (reference sequence). V shed 5 bases, J shed 6 bases, and the junction held 12 bases outside the gene matches.

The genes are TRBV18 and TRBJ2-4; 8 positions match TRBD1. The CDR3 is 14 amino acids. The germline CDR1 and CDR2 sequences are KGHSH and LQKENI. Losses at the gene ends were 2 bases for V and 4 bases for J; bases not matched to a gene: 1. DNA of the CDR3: TGTGCCAGCTCACCAACAGGGGGGAAAAACATTCAGTACTTC. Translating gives CASSPTGGKNIQYF.

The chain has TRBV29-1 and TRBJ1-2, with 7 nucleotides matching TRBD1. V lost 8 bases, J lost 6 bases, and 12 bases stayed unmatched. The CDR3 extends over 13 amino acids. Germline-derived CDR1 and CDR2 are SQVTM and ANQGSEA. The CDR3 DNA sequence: TGCAGCACACGAACAGGGGACAGCCATGGCTACACCTTC. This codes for CSTRTGDSHGYTF.

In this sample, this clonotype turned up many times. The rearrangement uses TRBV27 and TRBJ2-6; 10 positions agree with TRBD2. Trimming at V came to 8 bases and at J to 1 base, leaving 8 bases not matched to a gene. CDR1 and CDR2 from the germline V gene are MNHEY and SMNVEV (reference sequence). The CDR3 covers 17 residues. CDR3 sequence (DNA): TGTGCCAGCGGCCTAGCGGGAGTTTGGTCTGGGGCCAACGTCCTGACTTTC. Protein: CASGLAGVWSGANVLTF.

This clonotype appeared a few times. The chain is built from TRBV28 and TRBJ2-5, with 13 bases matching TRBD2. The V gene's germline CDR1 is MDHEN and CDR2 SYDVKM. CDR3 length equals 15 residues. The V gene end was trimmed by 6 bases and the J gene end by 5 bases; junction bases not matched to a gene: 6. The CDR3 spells CASSPTSGRTETQYF. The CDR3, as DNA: TGTGCCAGCAGCCCGACTAGCGGGAGGACGGAGACCCAGTACTTC. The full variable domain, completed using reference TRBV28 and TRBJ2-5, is DVKVTQSSRYLVKRTGEKVFLECVQDMDHENMFWYRQDPGLGLRLIYFSYDVKMKEKGDIPEGYSVSREKKERFSLILESASTNQTSMYLCASSPTSGRTETQYFGPGTRLLVL.

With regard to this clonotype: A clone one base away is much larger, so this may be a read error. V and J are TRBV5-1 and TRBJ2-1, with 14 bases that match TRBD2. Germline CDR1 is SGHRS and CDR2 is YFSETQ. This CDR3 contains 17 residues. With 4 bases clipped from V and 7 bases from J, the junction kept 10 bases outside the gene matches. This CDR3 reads CASSQERLAGGPNEQFF. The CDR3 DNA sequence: TGCGCCAGCAGCCAAGAACGACTAGCGGGGGGGCCTAATGAGCAGTTCTTC.

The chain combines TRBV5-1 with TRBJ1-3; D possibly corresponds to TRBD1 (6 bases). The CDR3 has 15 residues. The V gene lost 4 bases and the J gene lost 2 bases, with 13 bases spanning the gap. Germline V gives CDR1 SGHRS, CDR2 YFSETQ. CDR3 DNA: TGCGCCAGCAGCGTAACCGGGACAACTGGAAACACCATATATTTT. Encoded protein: CASSVTGTTGNTIYF.

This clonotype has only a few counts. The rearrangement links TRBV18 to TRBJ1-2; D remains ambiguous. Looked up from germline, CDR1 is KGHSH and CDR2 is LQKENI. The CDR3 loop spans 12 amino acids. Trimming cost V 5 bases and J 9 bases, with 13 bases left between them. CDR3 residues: CASSSRGTSYTF. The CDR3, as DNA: TGTGCCAGCTCATCACGTGGCACAAGCTACACCTTC.